This is a list of T cell receptor beta chains from one sample in a study of cytomegalovirus exposure and HLA in healthy donors. Method: immunoSEQ multiplex PCR; TCRdb's copy keeps in-frame clones and lacks some. The sample carries about 92,000 clones, roughly 69% recorded once. The sample taken for sequencing was PBMCs. The receptors shown here come from a man aged 50 to 59 in good health and CMV-seronegative. The CDR3 runs from the conserved cysteine through the conserved F or W. Each record gives: V gene, J gene, CDR3 protein.

v_call: TRBV5-1
j_call: TRBJ2-3
cdr3_aa: CASRQGLDARTDTQYF

v_call: TRBV30
j_call: TRBJ2-2
cdr3_aa: CAWSPFFPRGGNTGELFF

v_call: TRBV18
j_call: TRBJ1-1
cdr3_aa: CASSRGGNTEAFF

v_call: TRBV29-1
j_call: TRBJ1-1
cdr3_aa: CSVAGTGMNTEAFF

v_call: TRBV5-1
j_call: TRBJ1-1
cdr3_aa: CASSPQGGSRLVGTEAFF

v_call: TRBV27
j_call: TRBJ1-1
cdr3_aa: CASSLRSLGTEAFF

v_call: TRBV2
j_call: TRBJ1-5
cdr3_aa: CASSHPGQGPNKPQHF

v_call: TRBV6-1
j_call: TRBJ1-2
cdr3_aa: CASSPRQLGYTF

v_call: TRBV7-9
j_call: TRBJ1-1
cdr3_aa: CASSLQVNTEAFF

v_call: TRBV5-4
j_call: TRBJ1-4
cdr3_aa: CASTNRGLSGLREKLFF

v_call: TRBV11-2
j_call: TRBJ2-3
cdr3_aa: CASSPALGGTDTQYF

v_call: TRBV5-1
j_call: TRBJ2-5
cdr3_aa: CASSSSGEKSETQYF

v_call: TRBV2
j_call: TRBJ2-5
cdr3_aa: CASAVREETQYF

v_call: TRBV6-8
j_call: TRBJ2-5
cdr3_aa: CASSSPQGPQETQYF

v_call: TRBV7-2
j_call: TRBJ2-3
cdr3_aa: CASSLKSGRGADTQYF

v_call: TRBV7-8
j_call: TRBJ1-1
cdr3_aa: CASSSPGWTQNTEAFF

v_call: TRBV29-1
j_call: TRBJ2-1
cdr3_aa: CSVCIGSLEQFF

v_call: TRBV5-4
j_call: TRBJ1-1
cdr3_aa: CASSLEGTRRNTEAFF

v_call: TRBV10-3
j_call: TRBJ2-1
cdr3_aa: CAISGQTGGYNEQFF

v_call: TRBV5-6
j_call: TRBJ2-5
cdr3_aa: CASSRKDRTQETQYF

v_call: TRBV29-1
j_call: TRBJ2-7
cdr3_aa: CSVENRQTYEQYF

v_call: TRBV10-3
j_call: TRBJ2-1
cdr3_aa: CVTGTGDNEQFF